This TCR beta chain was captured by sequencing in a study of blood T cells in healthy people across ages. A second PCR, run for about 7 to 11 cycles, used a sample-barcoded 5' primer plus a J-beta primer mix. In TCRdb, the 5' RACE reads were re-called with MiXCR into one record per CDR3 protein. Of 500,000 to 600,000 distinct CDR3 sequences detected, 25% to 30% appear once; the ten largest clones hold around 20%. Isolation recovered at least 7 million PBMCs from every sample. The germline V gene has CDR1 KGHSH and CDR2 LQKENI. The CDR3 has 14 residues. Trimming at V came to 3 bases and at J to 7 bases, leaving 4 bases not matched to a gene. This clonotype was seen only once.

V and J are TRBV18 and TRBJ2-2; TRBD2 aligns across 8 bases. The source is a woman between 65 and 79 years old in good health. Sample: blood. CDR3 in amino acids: CASSPTSGIGELFF. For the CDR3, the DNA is TGTGCCAGCTCACCTACTAGCGGCATCGGGGAGCTGTTTTTT.